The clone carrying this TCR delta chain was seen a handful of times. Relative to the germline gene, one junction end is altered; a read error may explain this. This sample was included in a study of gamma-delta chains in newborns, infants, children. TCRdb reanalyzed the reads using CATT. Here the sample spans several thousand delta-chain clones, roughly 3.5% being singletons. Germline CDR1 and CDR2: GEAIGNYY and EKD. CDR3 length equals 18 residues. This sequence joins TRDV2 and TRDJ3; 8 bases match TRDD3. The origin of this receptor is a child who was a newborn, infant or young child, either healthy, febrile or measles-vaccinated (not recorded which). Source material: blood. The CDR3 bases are TGTGCCTGTGACACTGGGGGATCCGGCTCCTGGGAAACCCGACAGATGTTTTTC. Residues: CACDTGGSGSWETRQMFF.